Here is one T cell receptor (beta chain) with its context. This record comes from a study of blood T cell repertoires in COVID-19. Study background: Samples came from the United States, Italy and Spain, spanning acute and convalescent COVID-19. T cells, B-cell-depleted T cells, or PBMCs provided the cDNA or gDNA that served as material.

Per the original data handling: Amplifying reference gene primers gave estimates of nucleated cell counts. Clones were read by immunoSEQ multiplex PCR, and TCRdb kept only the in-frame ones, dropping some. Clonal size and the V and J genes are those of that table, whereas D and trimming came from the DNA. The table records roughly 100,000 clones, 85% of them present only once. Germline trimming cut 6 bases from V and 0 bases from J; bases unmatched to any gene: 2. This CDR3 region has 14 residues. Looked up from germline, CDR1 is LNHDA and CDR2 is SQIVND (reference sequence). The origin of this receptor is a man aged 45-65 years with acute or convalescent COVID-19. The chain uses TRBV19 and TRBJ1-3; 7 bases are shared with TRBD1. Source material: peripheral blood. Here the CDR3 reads CASRTGRSGNTIYF. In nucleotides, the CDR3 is TGTGCCAGTAGGACAGGGCGCTCTGGAAACACCATATATTTT. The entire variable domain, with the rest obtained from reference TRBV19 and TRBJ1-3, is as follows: DGGITQSPKYLFRKEGQNVTLSCEQNLNHDAMYWYRQDPGQGLRLIYYSQIVNDFQKGDIAEGYSVSREKKESFPLTVTSAQKNPTAFYLCASRTGRSGNTIYFGEGSWLTVV.